The sequence of this TCR beta chain was determined in a study of shared clonotypes between healthy human individuals. This clone was seen once. Its target is unknown. With 4 bases removed from V and 1 base from J, the gap between germline ends came to 11 bases. Looked up from germline, CDR1 is SGDLS and CDR2 is YYNGEE. There are 14 residues in the CDR3. Assay: immunoSEQ multiplex PCR; the TCRdb copy retains only in-frame clones and omits some. The sample lists roughly 1,100,000 clones, about 75% seen once, with 1.2% to 1.5% in the top ten. Findings and limits, study-wide: Naive subsets generally had larger estimated richness than memory subsets.

The sequence was obtained from a man younger than 30 in good health. The sample taken for sequencing was memory CD4+ T cells sorted from blood. Subset denoted: CD45RA-negative fraction. The chain has TRBV9 and TRBJ1-1; tentatively, D is TRBD1 (6 bases). CDR3 nucleotide sequence: TGTGCCAGCAGCAAACAGGGTGGGAACACTGAAGCTTTCTTT. It translates to CASSKQGGNTEAFF.